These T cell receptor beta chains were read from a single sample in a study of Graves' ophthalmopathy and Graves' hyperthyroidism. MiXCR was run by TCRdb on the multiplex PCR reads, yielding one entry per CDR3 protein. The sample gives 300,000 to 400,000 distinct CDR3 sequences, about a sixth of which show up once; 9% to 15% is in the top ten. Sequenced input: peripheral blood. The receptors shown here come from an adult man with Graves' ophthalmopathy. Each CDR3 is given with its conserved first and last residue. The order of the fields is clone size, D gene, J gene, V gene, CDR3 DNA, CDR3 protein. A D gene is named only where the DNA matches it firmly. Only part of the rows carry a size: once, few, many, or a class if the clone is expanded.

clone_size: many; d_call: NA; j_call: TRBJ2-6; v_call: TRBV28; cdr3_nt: TGTGCCAGCAGCCCTGGTTGGGTCCGGGACTCTGGGGCCAACGTCCTGACTTTC; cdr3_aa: CASSPGWVRDSGANVLTF
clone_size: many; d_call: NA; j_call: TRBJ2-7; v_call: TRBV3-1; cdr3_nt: TGTGCCAGCAGCCCGGGACTCCGCCTAGGGCAGTACTTC; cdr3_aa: CASSPGLRLGQYF
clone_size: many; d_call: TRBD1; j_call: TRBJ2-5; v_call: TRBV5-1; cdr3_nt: TGCGCCAGCAGCTTGGATCGACAGGGGACTCTCCAAGAGACCCAGTACTTC; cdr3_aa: CASSLDRQGTLQETQYF
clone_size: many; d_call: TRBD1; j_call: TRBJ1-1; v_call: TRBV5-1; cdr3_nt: TGCGCCAGCAGCCCAGGACAGGGAATGGCTGAAGCTTTCTTT; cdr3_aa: CASSPGQGMAEAFF
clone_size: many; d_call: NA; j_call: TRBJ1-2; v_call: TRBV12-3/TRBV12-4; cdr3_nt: TGTGCCAGCAGTCGGACAGAAAACTATGGCTACACCTTC; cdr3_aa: CASSRTENYGYTF
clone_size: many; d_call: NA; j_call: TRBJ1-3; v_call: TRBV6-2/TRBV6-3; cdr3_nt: TGTGCCAGCAGTTACCGGCGCACCTCTGGAAACACCATATATTTT; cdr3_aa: CASSYRRTSGNTIYF
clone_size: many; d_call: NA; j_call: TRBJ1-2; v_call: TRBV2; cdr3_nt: TGTGCCAGCAGTGAAGGGCAGTCCTATGGCTACACCTTC; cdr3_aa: CASSEGQSYGYTF
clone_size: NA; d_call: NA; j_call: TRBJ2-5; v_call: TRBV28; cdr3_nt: TGTGCCAGCAGTCACACTGCGAGGACCCAGTACTTC; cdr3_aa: CASSHTARTQYF
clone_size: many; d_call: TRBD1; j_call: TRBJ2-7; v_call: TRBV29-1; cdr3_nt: TGCAGCGTTGAAATTTGGGGACAGGGGGCGTGGGAGCAGTACTTC; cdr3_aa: CSVEIWGQGAWEQYF
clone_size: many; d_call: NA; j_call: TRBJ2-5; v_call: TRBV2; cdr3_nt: TGTGCCAGCAGTGGGCAGATAAGAGAGACCCAGTACTTC; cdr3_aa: CASSGQIRETQYF
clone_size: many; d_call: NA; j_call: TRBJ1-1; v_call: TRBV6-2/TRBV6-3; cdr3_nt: TGTGCCAGCGCAGACAGAAAAATGAACACTGAAGCTTTCTTT; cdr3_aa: CASADRKMNTEAFF
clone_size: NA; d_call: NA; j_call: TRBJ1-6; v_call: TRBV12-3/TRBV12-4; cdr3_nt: TGTGCCAGCAGTTTATTCGCTGGGGGGGCAGGTAATTCACCCCTCCACTTT; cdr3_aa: CASSLFAGGAGNSPLHF
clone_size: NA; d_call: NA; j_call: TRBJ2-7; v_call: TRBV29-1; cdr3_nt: TGCAGCGTACGTGACCGGGACATGGACTTGTACGAGCAGTACTTC; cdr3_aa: CSVRDRDMDLYEQYF
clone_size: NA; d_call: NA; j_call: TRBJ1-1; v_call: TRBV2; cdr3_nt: TGTGCCAGCAGTGAACCTTTCCCCCTCGAAGCTTTCTTT; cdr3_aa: CASSEPFPLEAFF
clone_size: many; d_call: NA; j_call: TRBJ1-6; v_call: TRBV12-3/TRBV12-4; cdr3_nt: TGTGCCAGCAGTTTAGGGGAGGAGTCACCCCTCCACTTT; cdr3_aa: CASSLGEESPLHF
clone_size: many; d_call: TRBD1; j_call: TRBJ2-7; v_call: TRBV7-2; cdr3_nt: TGTGCCAGCAGCCCGGGACAGCAGGTGTACGAGCAGTACTTC; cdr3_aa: CASSPGQQVYEQYF
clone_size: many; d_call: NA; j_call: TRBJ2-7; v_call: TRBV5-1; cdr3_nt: TGCGCCAGCAGCTTGGCGGCAGGGTGGGGATCCTACGAGCAGTACTTC; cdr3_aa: CASSLAAGWGSYEQYF
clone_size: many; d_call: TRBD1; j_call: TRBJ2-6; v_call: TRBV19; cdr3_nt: TGTGCCAGTAGTATTAGAACAGGGGGCGCTGGGGCCAACGTCCTGACTTTC; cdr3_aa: CASSIRTGGAGANVLTF
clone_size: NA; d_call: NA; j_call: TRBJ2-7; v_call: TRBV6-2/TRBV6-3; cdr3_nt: TGTGCCAGCAGTATATCCGGGACGGACCTGGGGGACTCCTACGAGCAGTACTTC; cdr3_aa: CASSISGTDLGDSYEQYF
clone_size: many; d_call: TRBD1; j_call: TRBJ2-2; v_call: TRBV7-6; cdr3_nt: TGTGCCAGCAGCCGGACAGGGAACACCGGGGAGCTGTTTTTT; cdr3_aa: CASSRTGNTGELFF
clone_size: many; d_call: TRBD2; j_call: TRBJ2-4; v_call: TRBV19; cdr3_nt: TGTGCCAGTAGTGACCCTAGCGGACTAGCCAAAAACATTCAGTACTTC; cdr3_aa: CASSDPSGLAKNIQYF
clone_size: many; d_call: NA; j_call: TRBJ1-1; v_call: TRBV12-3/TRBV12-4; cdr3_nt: TGTGCCAGCAGTTTCCTAGCAGGGATTGGGACTGAAGCTTTCTTT; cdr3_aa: CASSFLAGIGTEAFF
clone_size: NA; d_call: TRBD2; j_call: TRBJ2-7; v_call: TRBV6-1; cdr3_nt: TGTGCCAGCAGTGCAATTTTGCGGGAGGTGAGCGAGCAGTACTTC; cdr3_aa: CASSAILREVSEQYF
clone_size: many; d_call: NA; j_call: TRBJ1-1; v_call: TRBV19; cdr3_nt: TGTGCCAGTATTGGGAACAGGGAGGACACTGAAGCTTTCTTT; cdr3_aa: CASIGNREDTEAFF
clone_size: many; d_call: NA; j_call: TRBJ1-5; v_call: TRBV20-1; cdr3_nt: TGCAGTGCTAGAGAGGTGGACCTTTATAGCAATCAGCCCCAGCATTTT; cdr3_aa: CSAREVDLYSNQPQHF
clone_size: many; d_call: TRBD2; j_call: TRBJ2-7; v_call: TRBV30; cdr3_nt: TGTGCCTGGAGTTGGGTAGCGGGAATCAACGAGCAGTACTTC; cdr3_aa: CAWSWVAGINEQYF
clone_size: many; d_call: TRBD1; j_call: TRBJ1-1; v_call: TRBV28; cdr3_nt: TGTGCCAGCAGTGGCCCCACAGGGGGCTACACTGAAGCTTTCTTT; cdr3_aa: CASSGPTGGYTEAFF
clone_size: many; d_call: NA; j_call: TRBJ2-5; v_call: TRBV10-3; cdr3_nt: TGTGCCATCAGTGACACAGCAAAAGAGACCCAGTACTTC; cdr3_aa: CAISDTAKETQYF
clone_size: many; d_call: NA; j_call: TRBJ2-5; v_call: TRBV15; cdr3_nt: TGTGCCACCAGCAGAGACCGGGACTTTGGGCAGGGTACCGTCGGGGAGACCCAGTACTTC; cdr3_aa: CATSRDRDFGQGTVGETQYF
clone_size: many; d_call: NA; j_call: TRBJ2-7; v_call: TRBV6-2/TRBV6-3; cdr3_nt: TGTGCCACTTTGGACTCAGTTTGGTACGAGCAGTACTTC; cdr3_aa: CATLDSVWYEQYF
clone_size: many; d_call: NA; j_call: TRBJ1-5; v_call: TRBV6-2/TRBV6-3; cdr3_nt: TGTGCCAGCAGGCTGAATCTTGGGGTTAATCAGCCCCAGCATTTT; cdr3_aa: CASRLNLGVNQPQHF
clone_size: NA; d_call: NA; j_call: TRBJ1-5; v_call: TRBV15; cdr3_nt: TGTGCCACCAGCATTTTCCGAGGGAATCAGCCCCAGCATTTT; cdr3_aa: CATSIFRGNQPQHF
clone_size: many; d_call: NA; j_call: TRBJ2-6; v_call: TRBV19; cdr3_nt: TGTGCCAGTAGTATCGCAGGAAGTGGGGCCAACGTCCTGACTTTC; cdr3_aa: CASSIAGSGANVLTF
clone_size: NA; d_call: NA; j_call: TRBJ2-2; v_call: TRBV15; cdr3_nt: TGTGCCACCAGTATACTGGACATGAACACCGGGGAGCTGTTTTTT; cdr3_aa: CATSILDMNTGELFF
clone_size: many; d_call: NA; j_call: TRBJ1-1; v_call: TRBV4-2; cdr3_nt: TGTGCCAGCAGCCAAGATCGTAGGAGCCATGAAGCTTTCTTT; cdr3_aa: CASSQDRRSHEAFF
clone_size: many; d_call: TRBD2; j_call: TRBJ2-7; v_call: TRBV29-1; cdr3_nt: TGCAGCGTTGGGGGCCGTAGCGGGGCGGACGAGCAGTACTTC; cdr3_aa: CSVGGRSGADEQYF
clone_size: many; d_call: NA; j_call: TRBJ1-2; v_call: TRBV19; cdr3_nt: TGTGCCAGTGGAGACGGCCTCTATGGCTACACCTTC; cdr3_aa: CASGDGLYGYTF
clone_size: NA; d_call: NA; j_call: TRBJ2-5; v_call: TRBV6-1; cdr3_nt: TGTGCCAGCATCAAACAACTTGGGGGGTCCGGGACCCAGTACTTC; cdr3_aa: CASIKQLGGSGTQYF
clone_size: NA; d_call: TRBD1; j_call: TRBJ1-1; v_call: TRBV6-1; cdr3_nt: TGTGCCAGCAGTGAGTACAGGGGGGGACTACGCATGAACACTGAAGCTTTCTTT; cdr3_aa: CASSEYRGGLRMNTEAFF
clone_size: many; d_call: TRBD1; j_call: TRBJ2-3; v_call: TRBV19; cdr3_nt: TGTGCCAGTAGCGCGGGACAGGGGCCAGATACGCAGTATTTT; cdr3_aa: CASSAGQGPDTQYF
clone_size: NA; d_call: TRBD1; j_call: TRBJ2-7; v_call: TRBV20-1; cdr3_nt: TGCAGTGCCGAGGACAGGGTCGTCTACGAGCAGTACTTC; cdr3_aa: CSAEDRVVYEQYF
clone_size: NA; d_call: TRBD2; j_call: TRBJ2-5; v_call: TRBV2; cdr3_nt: TGTGCCACCTCAGGACTAGCGGGTGGGGAGACCCAGTACTTC; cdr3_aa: CATSGLAGGETQYF
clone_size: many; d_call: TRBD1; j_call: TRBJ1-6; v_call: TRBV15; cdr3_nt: TGTGCCACCAGCAGCGGGACAGGGACTTTACGTTCACCCCTCCACTTT; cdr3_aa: CATSSGTGTLRSPLHF
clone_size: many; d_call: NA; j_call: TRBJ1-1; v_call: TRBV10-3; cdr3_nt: TGTGCCATCAGTCGCGAAGCGGACACTGAAGCTTTCTTT; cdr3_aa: CAISREADTEAFF
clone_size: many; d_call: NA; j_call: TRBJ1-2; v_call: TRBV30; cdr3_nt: TGTGCCTGGAGTCGGGGAGGCTATGGCTACACCTTC; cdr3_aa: CAWSRGGYGYTF
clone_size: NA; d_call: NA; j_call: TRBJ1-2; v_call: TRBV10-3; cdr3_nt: TGTGCCATCAGTCAAGGACAGACCGACTATGGCTACACCTTC; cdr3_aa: CAISQGQTDYGYTF
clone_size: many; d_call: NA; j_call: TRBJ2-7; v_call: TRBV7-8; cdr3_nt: TGTGCCAGCAGCGCCCGGGACAATCCCTACGAGCAGTACTTC; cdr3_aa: CASSARDNPYEQYF
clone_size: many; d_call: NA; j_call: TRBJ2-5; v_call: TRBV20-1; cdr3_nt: TGCAGTGCTAGAGTGGAGACCCAGTACTTC; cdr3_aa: CSARVETQYF
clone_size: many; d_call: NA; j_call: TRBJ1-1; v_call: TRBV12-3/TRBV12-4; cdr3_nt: TGTGCCAGCAGTTTCCAGGGAGGCACTGAAGCTTTCTTT; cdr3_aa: CASSFQGGTEAFF
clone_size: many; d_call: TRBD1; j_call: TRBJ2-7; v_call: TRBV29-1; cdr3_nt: TGCAGCGCCTCCGGGACAGGGTCCTACGAGCAGTACTTC; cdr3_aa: CSASGTGSYEQYF
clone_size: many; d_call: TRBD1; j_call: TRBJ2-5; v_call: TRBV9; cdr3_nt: TGTGCCAGCAGCGCCCTTCGGGACAGGGGGCGAGAGACCCAGTACTTC; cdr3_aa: CASSALRDRGRETQYF
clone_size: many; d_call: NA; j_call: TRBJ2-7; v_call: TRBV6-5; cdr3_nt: TGTGCCAGCAGTTACCGACTGGACTTCGACGAGCAGTACTTC; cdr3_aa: CASSYRLDFDEQYF
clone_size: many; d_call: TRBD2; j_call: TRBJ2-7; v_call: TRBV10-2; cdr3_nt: TGCGCCAGCAGTGAGTCGTTACGGGAGGGCCTATCCGAGCAGTACTTC; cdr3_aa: CASSESLREGLSEQYF